These 16 T cell receptor beta chains originate from one sample sequenced in a study of blood T cell repertoires in COVID-19. Assay used: immunoSEQ multiplex PCR; TCRdb lists only in-frame clones, some missing. Of a few hundred thousand clones listed, more than 80% are singletons. Specimen: peripheral blood. These TCRs come from a woman aged 30 to 39 with active or convalescent COVID-19.

This clone has just a few counts. The chain uses TRBV5-1 and TRBJ1-2; the match to TRBD1 covers 7 bases. Unmatched junction bases numbered 12, after V lost 4 bases and J lost 3 bases. Germline V gives CDR1 SGHRS, CDR2 YFSETQ. CDR3 length: 16 amino acids. CDR3 bases: TGCGCCAGCAGCCCGGGGACAGTCCCGGCTTACTATGGCTACACCTTC. It specifies CASSPGTVPAYYGYTF.

Notes on this clone: This CDR3 is also generated by other DNA sequences in the sample. The V and J genes are TRBV7-9 and TRBJ2-1; D unresolved. V lost 1 base to trimming and J lost 5 bases, with 3 bases between them. CDR3 length: 12 amino acids. Germline V gives CDR1 SEHNR, CDR2 FQNEAQ (reference sequence). The CDR3 sequence is CASSLGDNEQFF. DNA of the CDR3: TGTGCCAGCAGCTTAGGAGACAATGAGCAGTTCTTC. Drawing the rest from reference TRBV7-9 and TRBJ2-1, the complete variable domain is DTGVSQNPRHKITKRGQNVTFRCDPISEHNRLYWYRQTLGQGPEFLTYFQNEAQLEKSRLLSDRFSAERPKGSFSTLEIQRTEQGDSAMYLCASSLGDNEQFFGPGTRLTVL.

V gene TRBV7-3 combines with J gene TRBJ1-5; TRBD1 aligns across 10 bases. Germline V CDR1 and CDR2: SGHTA, FQGTGA. The CDR3 runs to 19 residues. V lost 1 base to trimming and J lost 2 bases; unmatched junction nucleotides: 11. CDR3 coding DNA: TGTGCCAGCAGCTTAAGTGGGGACAGGGGCGAACCTCGCAATCAGCCCCAGCATTTT. It translates to CASSLSGDRGEPRNQPQHF.

This rearrangement joins TRBV5-1 to TRBJ2-3; perhaps TRBD2 as D (7 bases). The CDR3 spans 17 residues. Trimming removed 0 bases at V and 6 bases at J, with 20 bases between. Germline V gene lookup returns CDR1 SGHRS and CDR2 YFSETQ. CDR3 coding DNA: TGCGCCAGCAGCTTGGAGGCGGGGGCTAACCTCGTGGATACGCAGTATTTT. Its protein is CASSLEAGANLVDTQYF.

V gene TRBV24-1 combines with J gene TRBJ2-2; D is unclear. In germline, CDR1 is KGHDR, CDR2 SFDVKD. The V end lost 5 bases, the J end lost 2 bases, and 14 bases lay between the germline ends. The CDR3 length is 16 residues. Written as DNA, the CDR3 is TGTGCCACCAGTGGACCCTTTGGAGAAAACACCGGGGAGCTGTTTTTT. It specifies CATSGPFGENTGELFF.

This clone was seen only a few times. V usage is TRBV28 and J usage is TRBJ1-5; D may be TRBD1 (6 bases). Germline V gene data show CDR1 as MDHEN and CDR2 as SYDVKM. The CDR3 length is 15 residues. V gave up 7 bases and J gave up 6 bases, with 19 bases separating them. The CDR3 here is CASKVQQGDRQPQHF. For the CDR3, the DNA is TGTGCCAGCAAAGTTCAACAGGGAGATCGTCAGCCCCAGCATTTT.

The V call is TRBV3-1 (or the pseudogene TRBV3-2), the J call TRBJ2-2; 7 bases map to TRBD2. Trimming removed 3 bases from V and 5 bases from J; junction bases left unmatched: 0. This CDR3 region has 13 residues. CDR1 is LGHDT, CDR2 YNNKEL, per germline (reference sequence). In nucleotides, the CDR3 is TGTGCCAGCAGCCAGGGGGGGACCGGGGAGCTGTTTTTT. This gives the protein CASSQGGTGELFF.

The CDR3 bases are TGTGCCAGCTCACCGTCTAGCTCCCAAGAGACCCAGTACTTC. Translated: CASSPSSSQETQYF. V usage is TRBV18 and J usage is TRBJ2-5; D perhaps matches TRBD2 (5 bases). Trimming cost V 3 bases and J 1 base, with 9 bases left between them. Germline V gene data show CDR1 as KGHSH and CDR2 as LQKENI. CDR3 length: 14 residues.

The V and J genes are TRBV12-3 or TRBV12-4 and TRBJ1-1, with unresolved D. V lost 3 bases, J lost 4 bases, and 9 bases lay in between. The CDR3 runs to 13 residues. The CDR3 protein is CASSLSGSTEAFF. CDR3 sequence (DNA): TGTGCCAGCAGTTTGTCGGGGTCCACTGAAGCTTTCTTT.

This chain connects TRBV1 to TRBJ2-5; the D call TRBD2 from the table was never checked on the DNA. TRBV1 represents a pseudogene. The CDR3 sequence is 14 residues long. For the CDR3, the DNA is TGCACCAGCAGCCAAGTTTTGCTAGACGAGACCCAGTACTTC. Translating it yields CTSSQVLLDETQYF.

This chain joins TRBV28 and TRBJ1-2; 10 nucleotides agree with TRBD1. J lost 8 bases, V lost 5 bases, and 8 bases had no gene match. Germline CDR1 and CDR2: MDHEN and SYDVKM. CDR3 length equals 14 residues. CDR3 sequence (DNA): TGTGCCAGCAGTAACCTGGACAGGGGGGGAGGCTACACCTTC. It specifies CASSNLDRGGGYTF.

The V gene is TRBV29-1, the J gene TRBJ1-1; a possible D gene is TRBD1 (5 bases). Germline V lookup: CDR1 SQVTM, CDR2 ANQGSEA. Trimming stripped 5 bases from V and 2 bases from J, with 15 bases between. The CDR3 is 14 residues long. The CDR3 bases are TGCAGCGTTCGCCGGGGGGTCCATAACACTGAAGCTTTCTTT. Translating it yields CSVRRGVHNTEAFF.

CDR3 nucleotides: TGCGCCAGCAGCCAAACGGACAGGGATTTATACACCATATATTTT. It is translated as CASSQTDRDLYTIYF. This rearrangement joins TRBV4-3 to TRBJ1-3; 8 bases are shared with TRBD1. The V segment lost 2 bases and the J segment 8 bases; nucleotides outside the gene matches: 8. The CDR3 is 15 amino acids. Per the germline V gene, CDR1 is LGHNA and CDR2 is YSLEER.

This sequence joins TRBV9 and TRBJ1-1; no firm D call. The V end lost 0 bases, the J end lost 4 bases, and 13 bases lay between the germline ends. This CDR3 has 15 residues. Germline V CDR1 and CDR2: SGDLS, YYNGEE. CDR3: CASSVGVGQVTEAFF. DNA of the CDR3: TGTGCCAGCAGCGTAGGGGTTGGGCAGGTCACTGAAGCTTTCTTT.

The chain has TRBV7-9 and TRBJ1-2; 9 bases map to TRBD1. Per germline, CDR1 SEHNR and CDR2 FQNEAQ (reference sequence). The CDR3 is 14 amino acids. V lost 5 bases and J lost 6; bases outside the gene matches: 7. CDR3 protein: CASSREGQGNGYTF. CDR3 DNA: TGTGCCAGCAGCCGGGAGGGACAGGGTAATGGCTACACCTTC. The complete variable domain, with remaining parts taken from reference TRBV7-9 and TRBJ1-2, reads DTGVSQNPRHKITKRGQNVTFRCDPISEHNRLYWYRQTLGQGPEFLTYFQNEAQLEKSRLLSDRFSAERPKGSFSTLEIQRTEQGDSAMYLCASSREGQGNGYTFGSGTRLTVV.

The chain links TRBV10-3 to TRBJ1-2, with 7 nucleotides matching TRBD1. CDR3 length: 14 amino acids. Trimming removed 2 bases from V and 5 bases from J; junction bases left unmatched: 5. Germline CDR1 ENHRY, CDR2 SYGVKD. The CDR3 spells CAISEPGQTYGYTF. The CDR3, as DNA: TGTGCCATCAGTGAGCCGGGACAGACGTATGGCTACACCTTC.